The next 18 T cell receptor beta chains were all read from a single sample in a study of T cell responses to AZD1222 COVID-19 vaccine. TCRdb's table, derived via immunoSEQ multiplex PCR, lists solely in-frame clones and lacks some. In the table there are some 150,000 clones, around 91% of which are singletons. Specimen: peripheral blood, collected on day 0 of AZD1222 vaccination. These receptors were obtained from an adult in good health.

The chain couples TRBV28 to TRBJ2-7; 7 bases line up with TRBD2. The CDR3 spans 17 residues. CDR1 is MDHEN, CDR2 SYDVKM, per germline. J gave up 4 bases and V 4 bases, and 16 bases lay outside the gene matches. The CDR3 DNA sequence: TGTGCCAGCAGTTGGGGCCCCGGGACTAAATTCGATTACGAGCAGTACTTC. It yields the protein CASSWGPGTKFDYEQYF.

This chain connects TRBV12-3 or TRBV12-4 to TRBJ2-5; TRBD2 is a possible D gene (6 bases). Trimming shortened V by 8 bases and J by 1 base, and 11 bases separated the two germline ends. The CDR3 is 13 residues long. In DNA, the CDR3 is TGTGCCAGCTCCGGACTACCCCAAGAGACCCAGTACTTC. Protein: CASSGLPQETQYF.

The gene calls are TRBV7-2 and TRBJ2-7; tentative D call: TRBD1 (6 bases). From germline, CDR1 is SGHTA and CDR2 FQGNSA. This CDR3 has 13 amino acids. V gave up 8 bases and J gave up 3 bases, with 14 bases separating them. The CDR3 DNA reads TGTGCCAGCCGCTCCGGACAGAGCTACGAGCAGTACTTC. This translates into CASRSGQSYEQYF.

The chain employs TRBV5-1 and TRBJ2-7, with TRBD1 matching 7 bases. Germline CDR1 and CDR2: SGHRS and YFSETQ. V lost 4 bases and J lost 3; bases outside the gene matches: 7. There are 14 residues in the CDR3. As DNA, the CDR3 is TGCGCCAGCAGCCCCGGTCCAGGGGGCTACGAGCAGTACTTC. It codes for CASSPGPGGYEQYF.

The rearrangement links TRBV28 to TRBJ2-1, with 10 bases aligning to TRBD1. The CDR3 is 12 residues long. The V and J ends lost 8 bases and 8 bases, in that order; junction bases with no gene match: 3. Germline assignment: CDR1 MDHEN and CDR2 SYDVKM. The DNA of the CDR3 is TGTGCCAGCGGGACAGGGGTAGATGAGCAGTTCTTC. Protein sequence: CASGTGVDEQFF. The complete variable domain, with remaining parts taken from reference TRBV28 and TRBJ2-1, reads DVKVTQSSRYLVKRTGEKVFLECVQDMDHENMFWYRQDPGLGLRLIYFSYDVKMKEKGDIPEGYSVSREKKERFSLILESASTNQTSMYLCASGTGVDEQFFGPGTRLTVL.

This chain connects TRBV7-9 to TRBJ2-2, with TRBD1 matching 9 bases. This CDR3 has 15 amino acids. Losses at the gene ends were 5 bases for V and 4 bases for J; bases not matched to a gene: 5. Looked up from germline, CDR1 is SEHNR and CDR2 is FQNEAQ (reference sequence). DNA of the CDR3: TGTGCCAGCAGCGCCGGGACAGGGCCCACCGGGGAGCTGTTTTTT. Protein sequence: CASSAGTGPTGELFF.

The V call is TRBV19, the J call TRBJ2-1; the D gene is possibly TRBD1 (5 bases). V lost 2 bases to trimming and J lost 5 bases, with 13 bases between them. The CDR3 runs to 15 residues. The germline CDR1 and CDR2 sequences are LNHDA and SQIVND (reference sequence). The CDR3: CASSIRWGVDNEQFF. The CDR3 DNA reads TGTGCCAGTAGTATAAGATGGGGCGTCGACAATGAGCAGTTCTTC. The whole variable domain, filled in from reference TRBV19 and TRBJ2-1, reads DGGITQSPKYLFRKEGQNVTLSCEQNLNHDAMYWYRQDPGQGLRLIYYSQIVNDFQKGDIAEGYSVSREKKESFPLTVTSAQKNPTAFYLCASSIRWGVDNEQFFGPGTRLTVL.

The chain employs TRBV19 and TRBJ1-5, with D possibly being TRBD1 (5 bases). The germline V and J ends were trimmed by 4 bases and 0 bases, with 16 bases remaining between them. CDR3 length: 17 amino acids. CDR1 is LNHDA, CDR2 SQIVND, per germline (reference sequence). Written as DNA, the CDR3 is TGTGCCAGTAGTAAGGATAACAGGATGTATAGCAATCAGCCCCAGCATTTT. It translates to CASSKDNRMYSNQPQHF.

About this clone itself: The sample contains more than one DNA sequence encoding this CDR3. V usage is TRBV10-1 and J usage is TRBJ2-1; D tentatively fits TRBD1 or TRBD2 (5 bases each). Germline-derived CDR1 and CDR2 are WNHNN and SYGVQD (reference sequence). This CDR3 is built from 13 residues. V was shortened by 6 bases and J by 3 bases, with 9 bases between the two germline ends. For the CDR3, the DNA is TGCGCCAGCAGCGGGACCCGCTACAATGAGCAGTTCTTC. Its protein product is CASSGTRYNEQFF.

In its sample, this clone was seen once. The chain combines TRBV11-2 with TRBJ2-7; 10 nucleotides match TRBD2. Per germline, CDR1 SGHAT and CDR2 FQNNGV. The CDR3 length is 19 residues. Trimming removed 1 base from V and 2 bases from J; junction bases left unmatched: 14. CDR3 in DNA: TGTGCCAGCAGCTTAGCTGGGCTAGCGGGAGCTGGGGTCACCTACGAGCAGTACTTC. Translation gives CASSLAGLAGAGVTYEQYF.

This clone was counted between two and nine times. The V gene is TRBV2, the J gene TRBJ1-2; 7 bases fit TRBD1. This CDR3 has 14 residues. J gave up 8 bases and V 4 bases, and 10 bases lay outside the gene matches. Germline assignment: CDR1 SNHLY and CDR2 FYNNEI. CDR3 DNA sequence: TGTGCCAGCAGTGGGGACAGAAGTATCGAAGGCTACACCTTC. This translates into CASSGDRSIEGYTF.

The chain employs TRBV6-5 and TRBJ1-3; no reliable D call. Germline V lookup: CDR1 MNHEY, CDR2 SVGAGI. Trimming shortened V by 0 bases and J by 5 bases, and 11 bases separated the two germline ends. The CDR3 covers 15 residues. The CDR3 DNA reads TGTGCCAGCAGTTACTCGGCGGGTGGCAGAAACACCATATATTTT. Its translation is CASSYSAGGRNTIYF.

This clone was observed a few times. The chain combines TRBV5-1 with TRBJ1-4; D is unresolved. Germline lookup yields CDR1 SGHRS and CDR2 YFSETQ. V lost 0 bases to trimming and J lost 0 bases, with 6 bases between them. The CDR3 has 15 amino acids. This CDR3 reads CASSLGATTNEKLFF. CDR3 nucleotides: TGCGCCAGCAGCTTGGGGGCGACAACTAATGAAAAACTGTTTTTT.

In this sample, this clone turned up a few times. V is TRBV6-5 and J is TRBJ1-1, with 9 bases matching TRBD1. The CDR3 is 15 amino acids. After removal of 1 base from V and 3 bases from J, the junction contained 3 bases not matched to a gene. Germline V gene lookup returns CDR1 MNHEY and CDR2 SVGAGI. CDR3 sequence: CASSYYGQGHTEAFF. The CDR3 DNA is TGTGCCAGCAGTTACTACGGACAGGGGCACACTGAAGCTTTCTTT.

This clone appeared once. CDR3 in amino acids: CASSLARDNYGYTF. The CDR3 bases are TGTGCCAGCAGTTTAGCTAGGGACAACTATGGCTACACCTTC. The chain combines TRBV28 with TRBJ1-2; a weak D match, TRBD1 (5 bases). Germline V CDR1 and CDR2: MDHEN, SYDVKM. CDR3 length equals 14 residues. V lost 2 bases, J lost 2 bases, and 9 bases lay in between.

The chain is built from TRBV10-2 and TRBJ2-2; D is uncertain. Germline V lookup: CDR1 WSHSY, CDR2 SAAADI. V was cut by 4 bases and J by 2 bases, with 11 bases left in between. This CDR3 has 15 amino acids. CDR3 region: CASSVVDQNTGELFF. DNA of the CDR3: TGCGCCAGCAGTGTTGTAGACCAAAACACCGGGGAGCTGTTTTTT.

The DNA for the CDR3 is TGTGCCAGCAGCTCCTTTGGGGAGCAGTTCTTC. This gives the protein CASSSFGEQFF. This chain connects TRBV7-2 to TRBJ2-1; D is uncertain. Germline CDR1 reads SGHTA; CDR2 reads FQGNSA. Trimming shortened V by 4 bases and J by 10 bases, and 8 bases separated the two germline ends. CDR3 length: 11 residues.

This chain connects TRBV20-1 to TRBJ2-7; D gene unclear. CDR1 and CDR2 from the germline V gene are DFQATT and SNEGSKA (reference sequence). The CDR3 covers 11 residues. Trimming took 3 bases from V and 3 from J, leaving 6 bases between them. DNA for the CDR3: TGCAGTGCTAGTGGAGTCTACGAGCAGTACTTC. Translated, it gives CSASGVYEQYF.